These 29 T cell receptor beta chains came from one sample sequenced in a study of CD8+ T cells in alopecia areata. Described treatment: oral pan-JAK inhibitor, 5-10 mg twice daily. cDNA prepared by RNA extraction and subsequent reverse transcription served as the template for sequencing. Sequenced by immunoSEQ multiplex PCR; TCRdb stores in-frame clones only, minus some. Here the sample spans 150,000 to 200,000 clones, just under 65% being singletons. The material sequenced was CD4+ T cells sorted from blood, taken around week 50, from a patient treated with tofacitinib. The source is a human donor with alopecia areata.

This clone was seen only a few times. This sequence joins TRBV30 and TRBJ2-7; 7 nucleotides align to TRBD2. Trimming removed 2 bases from V and 3 bases from J; junction bases left unmatched: 7. There are 14 residues in the CDR3. Germline lookup yields CDR1 GTSNPN and CDR2 SVGIG (reference sequence). In DNA form, the CDR3 reads TGTGCCTGGAGTAGGGGACTAACTAACTACGAGCAGTACTTC. It encodes CAWSRGLTNYEQYF.

V gene TRBV30 combines with J gene TRBJ1-2; D may be TRBD1 (6 bases). Looked up from germline, CDR1 is GTSNPN and CDR2 is SVGIG (reference sequence). The V gene lost 2 bases and the J gene lost 8 bases, with 15 bases spanning the gap. The CDR3 sequence is 13 residues long. The CDR3 DNA reads TGTGCCTGGAGTTCACAGGGAGTGGGGGGCTACACCTTC. The encoded protein is CAWSSQGVGGYTF.

This clone has more than one count but fewer than ten. This rearrangement joins TRBV7-3 to TRBJ2-2, with TRBD1 identical over 7 bases. The germline gives CDR1 SGHTA, CDR2 FQGTGA. This CDR3 has 15 amino acids. The junction had 3 bases not matched to a gene; V was cut back by 4 bases and J by 1 base. CDR3 bases: TGTGCCAGCAGCTCCCACAGGGGGAACACCGGGGAGCTGTTTTTT. Protein sequence: CASSSHRGNTGELFF.

V usage is TRBV30 and J usage is TRBJ1-2; D is possibly TRBD1 (5 bases). Germline V gene data show CDR1 as GTSNPN and CDR2 as SVGIG (reference sequence). This CDR3 contains 13 residues. V was cut by 0 bases and J by 8 bases, with 13 bases left in between. In nucleotides, the CDR3 is TGTGCCTGGAGTGTAATAGGGGTAGGAGGCTACACCTTC. This translates into CAWSVIGVGGYTF.

CDR3 residues: CASSHPQGYEQYF. CDR3 DNA: TGTGCCAGCAGTCACCCACAGGGCTACGAGCAGTACTTC. V usage is TRBV6-6 and J usage is TRBJ2-7; D may be TRBD1 (6 bases). Trimming stripped 5 bases from V and 3 bases from J, with 11 bases between. This CDR3 has 13 residues. Germline CDR1 MNHNY, CDR2 SVGAGI (reference sequence).

This clone occurred a few times. The gene calls are TRBV4-3 and TRBJ1-2; tentatively, D is TRBD1 (5 bases). Germline lookup yields CDR1 LGHNA and CDR2 YSLEER. Trimming took off 0 bases at V and 4 bases at J, with 15 bases between the two ends. This CDR3 comprises 16 residues. CDR3 loop: CASSQEAQGIPYGYTF. The CDR3 DNA reads TGCGCCAGCAGCCAAGAAGCGCAGGGAATTCCCTATGGCTACACCTTC.

For this clone: Other DNA sequences in this sample translate to the same CDR3. V usage is TRBV29-1 and J usage is TRBJ2-2; 7 nucleotides match TRBD2. The trim removed 6 bases at V and 5 bases at J, leaving 0 bases unmatched. The CDR3 runs to 11 residues. CDR1 is SQVTM, CDR2 ANQGSEA, per germline. Here the CDR3 DNA reads TGCAGCGTCGGGGGGACCGGGGAGCTGTTTTTT. Encoded protein: CSVGGTGELFF.

This chain connects TRBV30 to TRBJ1-1; D gene unclear. Germline V gene lookup returns CDR1 GTSNPN and CDR2 SVGIG (reference sequence). This CDR3 comprises 12 residues. The V gene lost 7 bases and the J gene lost 10 bases, with 19 bases spanning the gap. The DNA of the CDR3 is TGTGCCTACTATGAAGCTTCGGGGAGAGCTTTCTTT. Residues: CAYYEASGRAFF.

The chain recombines TRBV15 with TRBJ1-1; D gene unclear. Per the germline V gene, CDR1 is LNHNV and CDR2 is YYDKDF (reference sequence). The CDR3 covers 13 residues. Trimming pared 0 bases from V and 5 bases from J, leaving 7 bases between. The CDR3 DNA sequence: TGTGCCACCAGCAGAGAAGGAATTACTGAAGCTTTCTTT. Translated, it gives CATSREGITEAFF.

Regarding this clone: Other DNA variants within this sample encode the same CDR3. The rearrangement links TRBV6-5 to TRBJ1-1; a possible D gene is TRBD1 (5 bases). CDR3 length equals 12 residues. Germline CDR1 reads MNHEY; CDR2 reads SVGAGI. V was trimmed by 0 bases and J by 10 bases, leaving 9 bases between them. The CDR3 DNA follows: TGTGCCAGCAGTTACTCGGGGGGAACAGCTTTCTTT. Its protein product is CASSYSGGTAFF.

The chain combines TRBV5-1 with TRBJ2-5; D is possibly TRBD2 (6 bases). V was trimmed by 2 bases and J by 5 bases, leaving 19 bases between them. Germline V gene data show CDR1 as SGHRS and CDR2 as YFSETQ. This CDR3 has 16 residues. The CDR3 nucleotides read TGCGCCAGCAGCTTCTCAGGGCGCGCGGGGAAGGAGACCCAGTACTTC. Its protein product is CASSFSGRAGKETQYF.

The rearrangement uses TRBV27 and TRBJ2-4, with TRBD2 matching over 9 bases. CDR1 is MNHEY and CDR2 is SMNVEV in the germline V gene (reference sequence). This CDR3 spans 17 amino acids. The V and J ends lost 2 bases and 1 base, in that order; junction bases with no gene match: 6. The CDR3 protein is CASSLGGGARAKNIQYF. CDR3 sequence (DNA): TGTGCCAGCAGTTTAGGCGGGGGGGCCCGGGCCAAAAACATTCAGTACTTC.

The chain carries TRBV30 and TRBJ2-3, with D unclear. Trimming took off 0 bases at V and 0 bases at J, with 10 bases between the two ends. CDR1 GTSNPN and CDR2 SVGIG come from the germline V gene (reference sequence). The CDR3 is made up of 15 amino acids. CDR3 region: CAWSVLPASTDTQYF. The CDR3 DNA follows: TGTGCCTGGAGTGTACTACCTGCTAGCACAGATACGCAGTATTTT.

The rearrangement joins TRBV15 to TRBJ1-2; TRBD1 matches 11 bases. This CDR3 has 14 amino acids. From germline, CDR1 is LNHNV and CDR2 YYDKDF (reference sequence). The V segment lost 3 bases and the J segment 8 bases; nucleotides outside the gene matches: 5. Here the CDR3 DNA reads TGTGCCACCAGCAGGGTGGACAGGGGGCACGGCTACACCTTC. Translated: CATSRVDRGHGYTF.

This rearrangement joins TRBV7-3 to TRBJ2-7; D unclear. V lost 5 bases and J 7 bases, leaving 6 bases between the germline ends. Germline CDR1 SGHTA, CDR2 FQGTGA. The CDR3 extends over 10 amino acids. The CDR3 protein is CASSRLEQYF. In DNA, the CDR3 is TGTGCCAGCAGCCGTCTGGAGCAGTACTTC.

The chain carries TRBV29-1 and TRBJ2-3, with 12 bases fitting TRBD2. CDR3 size: 18 residues. Germline lookup yields CDR1 SQVTM and CDR2 ANQGSEA. With V trimmed by 7 bases and J by 2 bases, 16 bases remained unmatched. The chain's CDR3 is CSAVPLAGGVSNTDTQYF. The CDR3 DNA is TGCAGCGCAGTCCCTCTAGCGGGGGGGGTGTCTAACACAGATACGCAGTATTTT.

This clone was detected only once. The chain carries TRBV2 and TRBJ2-1, with TRBD2 matching 10 bases. With V trimmed by 4 bases and J by 6 bases, 12 bases remained unmatched. CDR1 SNHLY and CDR2 FYNNEI come from the germline V gene. The CDR3 spans 17 residues. CDR3 sequence: CASSVPGRLAGVNEQFF. The CDR3 nucleotides read TGTGCCAGCAGTGTCCCTGGGCGGCTAGCGGGGGTCAATGAGCAGTTCTTC.

The chain couples TRBV29-1 to TRBJ1-2; a weak D match, TRBD1 (5 bases). Per the germline V gene, CDR1 is SQVTM and CDR2 is ANQGSEA. V lost 4 bases to trimming and J lost 5 bases, with 17 bases between them. The CDR3 is made up of 14 amino acids. CDR3 coding DNA: TGCAGCGTTGGAAATCCCGGGACCGAATATGGCTACACCTTC. Translating gives CSVGNPGTEYGYTF.

This sequence joins TRBV6-5 and TRBJ2-7, with D maybe TRBD1 (5 bases). Per the germline V gene, CDR1 is MNHEY and CDR2 is SVGAGI. CDR3 size: 13 residues. Trimming cost V 8 bases and J 0 bases, with 11 bases left between them. The CDR3 sequence is CASQAGYSYEQYF. In DNA form, the CDR3 reads TGTGCCAGCCAAGCAGGGTACTCCTACGAGCAGTACTTC.

This clone was recorded a few times. The chain recombines TRBV28 with TRBJ2-6, with 9 bases aligning to TRBD1. This CDR3 comprises 18 residues. Germline CDR1 and CDR2: MDHEN and SYDVKM. Trimming cost V 4 bases and J 3 bases; bases outside gene matches: 10. The CDR3: CASSSPFGTGYGANVLTF. CDR3 DNA: TGTGCCAGCAGTTCCCCCTTCGGGACAGGGTATGGGGCCAACGTCCTGACTTTC.

The chain recombines TRBV7-3 with TRBJ2-3; the D is unclear. Trimming stripped 3 bases from V and 4 bases from J, with 8 bases between. The germline gives CDR1 SGHTA, CDR2 FQGTGA. The CDR3 is 13 residues long. The CDR3 region has the DNA TGTGCCAGCAGCTTCTCCGACGCAGATACGCAGTATTTT. Translated, it gives CASSFSDADTQYF.

The genes are TRBV5-1 and TRBJ1-2, with 7 positions matching TRBD1. Germline-derived CDR1 and CDR2 are SGHRS and YFSETQ. The ends lost 5 bases at V and 4 bases at J; junction bases unmatched: 5. CDR3 length equals 13 residues. The CDR3 sequence: CASSWDRRYGYTF. DNA of the CDR3: TGCGCCAGCAGTTGGGACAGACGCTATGGCTACACCTTC.

This clone was counted between two and nine times. V and J are TRBV27 and TRBJ1-1, with D tentatively TRBD1 (5 bases). Germline CDR1 MNHEY, CDR2 SMNVEV (reference sequence). The CDR3 is 19 residues long. V lost 7 bases to trimming and J lost 6 bases, with 33 bases between them. Written as DNA, the CDR3 is TGTGCCAGCATGGGAGTTTGGGGCAGGGAAGTGGAGGATGCCGCTGAAGCTTTCTTT. Amino acid sequence: CASMGVWGREVEDAAEAFF.

This clone came up a few times. This sequence joins TRBV10-3 and TRBJ2-5; D possibly corresponds to TRBD1 (6 bases). The CDR3 consists of 13 residues. CDR1 and CDR2 from the germline V gene are ENHRY and SYGVKD. Trimming pared 5 bases from V and 2 bases from J, leaving 9 bases between. The CDR3 loop reads CAISSDRQETQYF. CDR3 nucleotides: TGTGCCATCAGTTCGGACAGACAAGAGACCCAGTACTTC.

As to this clone: Other DNA sequences of this sample code for an identical CDR3. V is TRBV4-3 and J is TRBJ1-5; D not resolved. CDR3 length: 13 amino acids. Germline V gene lookup returns CDR1 LGHNA and CDR2 YSLEER. V was clipped by 0 bases and J by 4 bases, with 4 bases between them. CDR3 nucleotide sequence: TGCGCCAGCAGCCAAGATCTTAATCAGCCCCAGCATTTT. Translating gives CASSQDLNQPQHF.

This clone was observed a few times. Written as DNA, the CDR3 is TGCAGCGTCCTGGGGGGAAACACTGAAGCTTTCTTT. Protein: CSVLGGNTEAFF. The V gene is TRBV29-1, the J gene TRBJ1-1; D may be TRBD1 (5 bases). The V end lost 6 bases, the J end lost 2 bases, and 10 bases lay between the germline ends. The CDR3 has 12 residues. Germline V lookup: CDR1 SQVTM, CDR2 ANQGSEA.

V and J are TRBV29-1 and TRBJ1-2, with TRBD1 matching 9 bases. The trim removed 1 base at V and 7 bases at J, leaving 10 bases unmatched. The CDR3 runs to 15 residues. Germline V CDR1 and CDR2: SQVTM, ANQGSEA. The DNA of the CDR3 is TGCAGCGTTGAAGCTGTGACAGGGGGAGGGAGTGGCTACACCTTC. It specifies CSVEAVTGGGSGYTF.

Notes on this clone: This sample also contains other DNA sequences that code for the same CDR3. This chain connects TRBV29-1 to TRBJ1-2, with D unresolved. Germline CDR1 reads SQVTM; CDR2 reads ANQGSEA. This CDR3 is 11 amino acids long. Trimming stripped 4 bases from V and 1 base from J, with 4 bases between. CDR3 DNA sequence: TGCAGCGTTGGGGGTAACTATGGCTACACCTTC. Its protein is CSVGGNYGYTF.

The chain links TRBV30 to TRBJ1-2; D gene uncertain. CDR1 is GTSNPN and CDR2 is SVGIG in the germline V gene (reference sequence). The CDR3 extends over 14 amino acids. Trimming removed 4 bases from V and 3 bases from J, with 15 bases in between. The CDR3 spells CAWTDPPLHYGYTF. The CDR3 DNA follows: TGTGCCTGGACGGACCCCCCACTCCACTATGGCTACACCTTC.